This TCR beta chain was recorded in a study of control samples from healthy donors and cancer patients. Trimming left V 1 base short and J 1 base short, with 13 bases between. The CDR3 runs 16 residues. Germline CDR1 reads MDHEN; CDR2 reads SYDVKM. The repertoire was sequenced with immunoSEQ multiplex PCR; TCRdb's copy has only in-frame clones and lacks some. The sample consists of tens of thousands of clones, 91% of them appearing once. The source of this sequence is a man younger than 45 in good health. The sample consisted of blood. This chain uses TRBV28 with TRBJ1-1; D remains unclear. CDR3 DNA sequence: TGTGCCAGCAGTTTATCGTGGAGGCAGAAGAACACTGAAGCTTTCTTT. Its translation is CASSLSWRQKNTEAFF.